This T cell receptor beta chain was retrieved from a study of cytomegalovirus exposure and HLA in healthy donors. Study findings and constraints: TCR beta V segments were, for the most part, productive about 87% or about 30% of the time in an earlier analysis. Later work associated roughly 17,000 TCR beta sequences with HLA alleles at 0.05 false discovery rate. In vitro assays verified that a few CMV-associated chains recognized CMV antigens specifically. A missense variant in DCLRE1C was later tied to TCR beta V- and J-gene trimming.

It was with 60 Vbeta and 13 Jbeta primers that the PCR ran. Libraries were prepared by immunoSEQ multiplex PCR; TCRdb keeps only in-frame clonotypes and omits some of them. The sample holds some 150,000 clones, approximately 70% seen once. This clone was seen once. Its antigen is currently unknown. There are 12 residues in the CDR3. Trimming removed 7 bases from V and 3 bases from J, with 10 bases in between. The germline V gene encodes CDR1 MDHEN and CDR2 SYDVKM. What was sequenced was PBMCs. The rearrangement joins TRBV28 to TRBJ2-7; no clear D. The clonotype was recovered from a woman aged 25 to 39 in good health and CMV-seronegative. In nucleotides, the CDR3 is TGTGCCAGCATCCGGGTGGACTACGAGCAGTACTTC. Translating gives CASIRVDYEQYF.